The T cell receptor beta chain described here comes from a study of tumor and adjacent non-tumor tissue in lung cancer (dated by TCRdb to the late 2010s). Turning to the overall study: Of the cohort, 12 patients had adenocarcinoma, 2 had squamous cell carcinoma and 1 had small cell lung cancer. The approximately 15 patients were aged roughly 30 to 85 years, included 10 men and 5 women, and had TNM stage I to III disease. Sequencing generated a total of roughly 130 million productive TCRbeta reads, averaging around 4.3 million reads per sample. Using bulk TCRbeta repertoires from 15 lung cancer patients, the study set lung tumor tissue side by side with matched distant non-tumor lung tissue. Approximately 31 paired specimens, one tumor and one normal lung sample per patient, were profiled by TCRbeta CDR3 sequencing.

Comments on this clonotype: Its antigen is currently not known. Given a much more abundant clone one base away, this may be a read error.

Bulk unsorted tissue served as the source for RNA extraction, and RNA quality was assessed using a NanoDrop ND-1000 and an Agilent 2100. For the normal lung samples, distant non-tumor tissue was collected more than 3 cm away from the tumor edge. Donors were newly diagnosed lung cancer patients admitted for thoracic surgery in China between August and November 2014, without prior chemotherapy. The study excluded patients who had received radiotherapy or chemotherapy before or who had another cancer at the same time. Surgical tissue pieces of about 1-2.3 cm3 were preserved in RNAlater solution and were kept at -80 degrees C until use. General study outcomes and caveats: Neither the sequencing platform nor unique molecular identifiers are named or mentioned anywhere in the methods. Significantly higher TCR diversity was found in younger patients, and higher tumor TCR diversity was associated with shorter overall and disease-free survival. Tumor tissue showed significantly greater TCR diversity (inverse Simpson) than normal lung tissue (approximately 430 vs 150, P = 0.0075, Mann-Whitney U test). The top 100 clones made up a significantly larger cumulative share of the repertoire in normal lung than in tumor tissue. Because peripheral blood was not sequenced, the blood TCRbeta repertoires of the lung cancer patients in the study went unexamined. Only about 14 patients were in the cohort, and the authors stated that larger samples and more detailed clinical data are needed.

The method was multiplex PCR. Sequencing instrument: Illumina HiSeq 2500. TCRbeta libraries were constructed through three rounds of nested PCR with primers (Table S4) according to protocols adapted from ARM-PCR. PCR products of 200-500 bp were gel-excised and purified with the QIAquick gel extraction kit before sequencing. Per the source publication's procedure: Reads were cleaned with Trimmomatic, merged with FLASH into complete CDR3 sequences, and assigned to V(D)J germline segments with MiTCR. Clonal diversity was calculated as the inverse Simpson's index using VDJtools. In-frame sequences lacking a premature stop codon were counted as productive reads. The public sequencing data were trimmed at Q25 with fastp and processed into clonotypes with MiXCR by TCRdb, which kept only in-frame beta chains. Duplicate CDR3 protein sequences are folded into a single record with the most common DNA and genes. Clone size and V and J calls follow TCRdb, not the original study. This sample comprises approximately 47,000 distinct CDR3 sequences, roughly 60% of them detected only once. The ten top clones hold 30% of the sample.

The CDR3 sequence holds 18 residues, the cysteine and phenylalanine included. The entry retains the CDR3 DNA only, 54 bases that are in frame from base 1. V and J lose 6 bases and 3 bases, and a span of 26 bases separates them. The chain couples TRBV12-3 or TRBV12-4 to TRBJ1-1; the D gene assignment is ambiguous. The sample consisted of distant non-tumor lung tissue. This receptor was taken from a woman aged 70-85 years with non-small cell lung cancer. The DNA sequence is TGTGCCAGCAGGCGAGCCGGTGTCGAGTGGGTTACTGACACTGAAGCTTTCTTT. This yields the protein CASRRAGVEWVTDTEAFF.